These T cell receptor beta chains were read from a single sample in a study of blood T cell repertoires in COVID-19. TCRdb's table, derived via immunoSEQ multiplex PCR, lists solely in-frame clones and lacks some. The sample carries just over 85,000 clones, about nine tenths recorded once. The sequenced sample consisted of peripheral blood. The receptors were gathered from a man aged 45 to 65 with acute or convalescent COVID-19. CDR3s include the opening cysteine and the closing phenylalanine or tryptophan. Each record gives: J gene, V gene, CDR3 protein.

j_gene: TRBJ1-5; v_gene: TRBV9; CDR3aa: CASSRDSMPPQHF
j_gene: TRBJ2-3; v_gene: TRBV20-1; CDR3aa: CSASSLEGYTDTQYF
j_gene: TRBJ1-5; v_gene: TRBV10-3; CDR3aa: CAISESGARAQHF
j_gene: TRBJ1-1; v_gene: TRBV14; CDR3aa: CASSQDRVTEAFF
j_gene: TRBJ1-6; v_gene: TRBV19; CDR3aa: CASSEVDRGNSPLHF
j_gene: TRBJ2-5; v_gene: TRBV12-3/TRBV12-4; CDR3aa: CASSLGQQETQYF
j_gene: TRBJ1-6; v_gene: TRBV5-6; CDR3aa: CASNWGGNNSPLHF
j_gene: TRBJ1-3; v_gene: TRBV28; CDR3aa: CASSYTPHRGNTIYF
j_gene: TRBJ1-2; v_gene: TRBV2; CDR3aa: CASRGTGLYGYTF
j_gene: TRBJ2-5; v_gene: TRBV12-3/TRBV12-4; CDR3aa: CASSGGLGETQYF
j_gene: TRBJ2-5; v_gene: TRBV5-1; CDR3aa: CASSFGTSGPTRQETQYF
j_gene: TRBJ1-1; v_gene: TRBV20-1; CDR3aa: CSAKTGTEAFF
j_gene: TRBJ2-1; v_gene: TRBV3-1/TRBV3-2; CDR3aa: CASSQLAGVGNEQFF
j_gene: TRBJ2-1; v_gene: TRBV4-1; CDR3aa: CASSQVTSAASYNEQFF
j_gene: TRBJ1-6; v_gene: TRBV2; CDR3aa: CASRNRGRYNSPLHF
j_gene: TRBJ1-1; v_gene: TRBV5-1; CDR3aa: CASSFDGQGFEAFF
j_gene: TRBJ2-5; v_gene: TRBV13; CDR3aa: CASSRRWRGDIIQETQYF
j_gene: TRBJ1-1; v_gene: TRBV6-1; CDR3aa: CASSEASARVFEAFF
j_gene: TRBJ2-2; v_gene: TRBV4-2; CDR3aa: CASSLQTRGGAGGELFF
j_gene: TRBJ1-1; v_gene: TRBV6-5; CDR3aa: CASSYSTAGTEAFF
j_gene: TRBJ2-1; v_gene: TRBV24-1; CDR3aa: CATSGGGSEQFF
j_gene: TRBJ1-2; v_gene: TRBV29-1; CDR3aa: CSDGSSYGYTF
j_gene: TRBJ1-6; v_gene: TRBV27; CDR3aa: CASSFGLGVSPLHF
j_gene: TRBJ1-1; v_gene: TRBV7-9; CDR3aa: CASRLPGQSPFF
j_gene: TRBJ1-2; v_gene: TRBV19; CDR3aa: CASSPGGSARHTF
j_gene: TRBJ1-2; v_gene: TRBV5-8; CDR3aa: CASRSGGVYGYTF
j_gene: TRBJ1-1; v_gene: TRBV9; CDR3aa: CASSVTGFGTEAFF
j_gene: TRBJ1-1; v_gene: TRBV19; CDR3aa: CASSPYRGKNTEAFF
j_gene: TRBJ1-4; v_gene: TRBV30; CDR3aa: CAWSGARGGNEKLFF
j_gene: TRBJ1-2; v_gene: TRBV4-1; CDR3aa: CASSLTGQDYYGYTF
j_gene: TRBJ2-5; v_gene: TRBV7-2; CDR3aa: CASSLVSGTSGGRGGSQYF
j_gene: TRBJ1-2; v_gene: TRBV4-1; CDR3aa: CASSLSGQGDYGYTF
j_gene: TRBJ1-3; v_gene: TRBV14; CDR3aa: CASSQQGGSGNTIYF
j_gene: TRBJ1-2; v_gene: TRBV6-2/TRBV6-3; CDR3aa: CASSYATGSGYTF
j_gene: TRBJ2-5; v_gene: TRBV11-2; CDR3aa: CASSLGFSGGEETQYF
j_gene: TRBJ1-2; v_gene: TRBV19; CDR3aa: CASSRQADGYTF
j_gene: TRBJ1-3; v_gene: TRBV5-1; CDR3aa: CASSLVSGTPGNTIYF
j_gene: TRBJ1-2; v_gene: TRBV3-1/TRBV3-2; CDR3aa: CASSQDPGGRGYTF
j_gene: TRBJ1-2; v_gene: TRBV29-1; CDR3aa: CSAGGRGDYTF
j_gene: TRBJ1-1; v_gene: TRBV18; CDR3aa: CASSPPSLTGAEAFF
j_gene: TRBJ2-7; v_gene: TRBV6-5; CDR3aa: CASSYLQGQGGYEQYF
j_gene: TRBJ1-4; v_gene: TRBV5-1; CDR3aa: CASSLAPGQGHEKLFF
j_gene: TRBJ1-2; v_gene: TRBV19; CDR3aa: CASSAVVGQHYGYTF